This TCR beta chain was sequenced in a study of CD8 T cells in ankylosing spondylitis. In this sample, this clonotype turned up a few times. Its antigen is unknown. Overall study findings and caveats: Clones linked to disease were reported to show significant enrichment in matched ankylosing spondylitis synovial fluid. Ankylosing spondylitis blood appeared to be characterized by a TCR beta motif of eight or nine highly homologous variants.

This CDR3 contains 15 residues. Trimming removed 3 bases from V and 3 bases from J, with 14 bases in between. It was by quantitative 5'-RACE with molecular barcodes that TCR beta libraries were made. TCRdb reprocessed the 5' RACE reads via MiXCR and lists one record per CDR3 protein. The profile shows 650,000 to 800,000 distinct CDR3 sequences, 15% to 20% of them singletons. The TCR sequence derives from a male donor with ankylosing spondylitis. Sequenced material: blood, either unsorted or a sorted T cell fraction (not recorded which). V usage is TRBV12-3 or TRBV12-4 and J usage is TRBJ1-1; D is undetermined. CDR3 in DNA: TGTGCCAGCAGTTTTGGCACCCTGCCTGACACTGAAGCTTTCTTT. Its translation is CASSFGTLPDTEAFF.